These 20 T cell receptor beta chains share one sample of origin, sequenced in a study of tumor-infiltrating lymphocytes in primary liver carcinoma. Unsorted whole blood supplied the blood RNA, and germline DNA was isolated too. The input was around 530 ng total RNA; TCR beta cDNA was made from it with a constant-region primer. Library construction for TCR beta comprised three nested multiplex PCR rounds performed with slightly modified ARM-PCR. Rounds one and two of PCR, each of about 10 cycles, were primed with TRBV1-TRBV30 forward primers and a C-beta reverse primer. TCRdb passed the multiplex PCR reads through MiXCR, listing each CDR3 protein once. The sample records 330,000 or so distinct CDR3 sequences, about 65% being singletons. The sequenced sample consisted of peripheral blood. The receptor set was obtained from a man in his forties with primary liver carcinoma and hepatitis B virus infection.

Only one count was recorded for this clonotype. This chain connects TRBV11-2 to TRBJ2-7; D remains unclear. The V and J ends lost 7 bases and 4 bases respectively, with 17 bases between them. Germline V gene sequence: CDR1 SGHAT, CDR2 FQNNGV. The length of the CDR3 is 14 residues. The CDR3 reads CASNLGGWQYEQYF. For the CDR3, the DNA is TGTGCCAGCAATTTAGGTGGGTGGCAATACGAGCAGTACTTC.

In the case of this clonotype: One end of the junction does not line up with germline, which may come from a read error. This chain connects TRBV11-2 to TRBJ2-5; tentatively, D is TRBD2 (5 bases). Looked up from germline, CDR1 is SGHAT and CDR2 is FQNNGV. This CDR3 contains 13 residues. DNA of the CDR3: TGTGCCGGCAGTTTTCAACGGGGAGAGACCCAGTACTTC. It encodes CAGSFQRGETQYF.

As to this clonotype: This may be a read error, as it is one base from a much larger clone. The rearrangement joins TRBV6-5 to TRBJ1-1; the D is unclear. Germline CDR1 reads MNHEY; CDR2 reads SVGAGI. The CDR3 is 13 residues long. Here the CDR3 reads CASSSPRNNEAFF. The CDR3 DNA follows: TGTGCCAGCAGTTCCCCTAGGAACAATGAAGCTTTCTTT.

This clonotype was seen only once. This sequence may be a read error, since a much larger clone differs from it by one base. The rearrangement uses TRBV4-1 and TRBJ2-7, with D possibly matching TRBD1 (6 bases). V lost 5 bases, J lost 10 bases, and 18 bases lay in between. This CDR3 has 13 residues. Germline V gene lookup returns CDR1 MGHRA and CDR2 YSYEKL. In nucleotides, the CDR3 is TGCGCCAGCAGCGTAAACCGGGACACGGTCCAGTACTTC. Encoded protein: CASSVNRDTVQYF.

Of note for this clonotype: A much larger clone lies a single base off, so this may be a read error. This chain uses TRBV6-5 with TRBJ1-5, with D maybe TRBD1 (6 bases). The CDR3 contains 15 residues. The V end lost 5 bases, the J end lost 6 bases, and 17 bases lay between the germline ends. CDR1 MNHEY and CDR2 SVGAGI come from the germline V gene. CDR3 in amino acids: CASSPSEQGSQPQHF. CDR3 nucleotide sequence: TGTGCCAGCAGTCCGTCGGAACAGGGAAGTCAGCCCCAGCATTTT.

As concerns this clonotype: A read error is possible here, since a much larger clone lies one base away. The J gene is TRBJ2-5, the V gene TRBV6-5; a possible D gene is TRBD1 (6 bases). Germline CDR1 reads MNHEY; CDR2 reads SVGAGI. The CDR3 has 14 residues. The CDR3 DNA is TGTGGCAGCAGTTACGTGGGGACACAAGAGACCCAGTACTTC. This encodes CGSSYVGTQETQYF.

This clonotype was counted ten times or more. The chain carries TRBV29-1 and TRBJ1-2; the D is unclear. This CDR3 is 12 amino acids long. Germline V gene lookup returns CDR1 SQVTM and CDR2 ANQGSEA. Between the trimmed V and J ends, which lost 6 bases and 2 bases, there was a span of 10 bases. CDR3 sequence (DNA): TGCAGCGTCACCGGGGTAAACTATGGCTACACCTTC. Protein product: CSVTGVNYGYTF. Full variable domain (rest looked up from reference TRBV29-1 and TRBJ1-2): SAVISQKPSRDICQRGTSLTIQCQVDSQVTMMFWYRQQPGQSLTLIATANQGSEATYESGFVIDKFPISRPNLTFSTLTVSNMSPEDSSIYLCSVTGVNYGYTFGSGTRLTVV.

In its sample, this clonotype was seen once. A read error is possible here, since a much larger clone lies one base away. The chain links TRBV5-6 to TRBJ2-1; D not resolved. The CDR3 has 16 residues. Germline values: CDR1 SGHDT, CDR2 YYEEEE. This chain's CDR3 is CSSSSVLPRVRDKQFF. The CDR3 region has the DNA TGTTCCAGCAGCTCGGTACTACCTCGAGTGCGCGATAAGCAGTTCTTC. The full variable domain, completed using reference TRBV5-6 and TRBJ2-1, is DAGVTQSPTHLIKTRGQQVTLRCSPKSGHDTVSWYQQALGQGPQFIFQYYEEEERQRGNFPDRFSGHQFPNYSSELNVNALLLGDSALYLCSSSSVLPRVRDKQFFGPGTRLTVL.

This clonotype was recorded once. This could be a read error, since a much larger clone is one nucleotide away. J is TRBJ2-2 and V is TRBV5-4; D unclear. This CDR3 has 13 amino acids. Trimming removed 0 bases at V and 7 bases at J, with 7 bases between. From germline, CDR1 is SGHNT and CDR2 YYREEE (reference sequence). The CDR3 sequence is CASSLESIGELFF. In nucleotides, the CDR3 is TGTGCCAGCAGCTTGGAGAGCATCGGGGAGCTGTTTTTT. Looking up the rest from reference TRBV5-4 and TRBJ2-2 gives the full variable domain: ETGVTQSPTHLIKTRGQQVTLRCSSQSGHNTVSWYQQALGQGPQFIFQYYREEENGRGNFPPRFSGLQFPNYSSELNVNALELDDSALYLCASSLESIGELFFGEGSRLTVL.

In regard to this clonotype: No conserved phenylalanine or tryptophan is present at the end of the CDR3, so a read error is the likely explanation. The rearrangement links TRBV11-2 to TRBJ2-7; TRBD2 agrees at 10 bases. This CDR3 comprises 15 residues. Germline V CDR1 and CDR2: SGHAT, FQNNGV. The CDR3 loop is CASSFFLASGGEQYI. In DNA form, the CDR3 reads TGTGCGAGCAGCTTTTTTTTAGCTAGCGGGGGAGAGCAGTACATC.

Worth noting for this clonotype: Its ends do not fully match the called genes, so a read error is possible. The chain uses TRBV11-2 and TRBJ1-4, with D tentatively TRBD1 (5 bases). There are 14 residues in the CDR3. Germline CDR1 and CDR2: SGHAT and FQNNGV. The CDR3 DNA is TGTGCCAGCAACAAGACGGGGGGTAATGAAAAGCTGTTTTTT. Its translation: CASNKTGGNEKLFF.

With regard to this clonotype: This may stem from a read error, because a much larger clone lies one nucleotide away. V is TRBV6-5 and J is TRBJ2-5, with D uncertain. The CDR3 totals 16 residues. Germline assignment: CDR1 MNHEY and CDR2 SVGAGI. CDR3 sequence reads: CASSPYRTGNQESQYF. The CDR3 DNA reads TGTGCCAGCAGTCCCTATCGGACGGGTAACCAAGAGAGCCAGTACTTC.

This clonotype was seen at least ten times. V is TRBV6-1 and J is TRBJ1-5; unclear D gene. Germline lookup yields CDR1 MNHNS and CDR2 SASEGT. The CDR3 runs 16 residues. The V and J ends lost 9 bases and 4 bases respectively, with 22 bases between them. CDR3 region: CASAPGVVGSNQPQHF. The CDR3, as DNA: TGTGCCAGTGCGCCCGGCGTTGTCGGCTCTAATCAGCCCCAGCATTTT.

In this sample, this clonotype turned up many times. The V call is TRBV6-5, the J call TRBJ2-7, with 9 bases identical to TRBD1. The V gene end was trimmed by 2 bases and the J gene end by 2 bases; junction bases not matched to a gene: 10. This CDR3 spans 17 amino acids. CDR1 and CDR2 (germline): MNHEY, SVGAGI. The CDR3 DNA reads TGTGCCAGCAGTTACAGGGGGGCGGGACAGGGAGCCTACGAGCAGTACTTC. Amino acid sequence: CASSYRGAGQGAYEQYF.

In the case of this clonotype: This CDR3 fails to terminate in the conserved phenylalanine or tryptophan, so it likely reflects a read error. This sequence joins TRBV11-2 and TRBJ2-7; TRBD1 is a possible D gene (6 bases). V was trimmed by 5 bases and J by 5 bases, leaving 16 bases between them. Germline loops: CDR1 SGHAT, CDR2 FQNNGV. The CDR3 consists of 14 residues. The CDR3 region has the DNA TGTGCCAGCAGCCCCACAGGGATCCAGCACGAGCAGTACTCC. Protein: CASSPTGIQHEQYS.

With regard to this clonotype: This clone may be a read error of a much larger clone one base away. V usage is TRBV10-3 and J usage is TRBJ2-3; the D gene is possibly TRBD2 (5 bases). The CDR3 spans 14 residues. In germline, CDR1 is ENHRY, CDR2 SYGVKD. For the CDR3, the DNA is TGTGCCATCAGTAGCGCGGCTAGCACAGATAGGCAGTATTTT. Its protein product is CAISSAASTDRQYF.

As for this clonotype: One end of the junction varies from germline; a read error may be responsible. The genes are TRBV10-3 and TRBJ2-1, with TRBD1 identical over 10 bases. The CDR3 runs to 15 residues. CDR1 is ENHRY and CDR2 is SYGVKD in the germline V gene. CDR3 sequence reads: CAISALGQGFNEQFF. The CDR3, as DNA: TGTGCCATCAGCGCACTGGGACAGGGGTTCAATGAGCAATTCTTC.

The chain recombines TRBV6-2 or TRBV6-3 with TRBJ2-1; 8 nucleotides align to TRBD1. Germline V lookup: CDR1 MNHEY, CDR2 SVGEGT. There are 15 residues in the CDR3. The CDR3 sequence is CCSMSGQGARGEQFF. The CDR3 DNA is TGTTGCAGCATGTCCGGGCAGGGGGCAAGGGGTGAGCAGTTCTTC.

The CDR3 DNA is TGCGCCAGCAGCTCCTCGGACTCCCGAGGACCCTACGAGCAGTTCTTC. This sequence encodes CASSSSDSRGPYEQFF. The chain joins TRBV5-1 to TRBJ2-1, with a possible D match to TRBD2 (5 bases). Germline V gene lookup returns CDR1 SGHRS and CDR2 YFSETQ. This CDR3 contains 16 residues. The V and J ends lost 3 bases and 10 bases respectively, with 23 bases between them.

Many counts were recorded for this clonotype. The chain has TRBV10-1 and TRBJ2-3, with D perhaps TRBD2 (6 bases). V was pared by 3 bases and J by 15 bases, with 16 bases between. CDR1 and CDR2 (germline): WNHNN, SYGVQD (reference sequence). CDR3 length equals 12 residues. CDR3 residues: CASSEHRGTIYF. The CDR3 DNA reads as TGCGCCAGCAGTGAACACCGGGGGACGATATATTTT.